The T cell receptor beta chain under discussion was sequenced for a study of T cell responses to AZD1222 COVID-19 vaccine. General observations from the study: Across the whole spike, CD4 TCRs peaked at regions 160-218 and 743-854. The donor cohort was predominantly white British with a female majority, and clonal diversity may have been underestimated.

TCRdb's table, derived via immunoSEQ multiplex PCR, lists solely in-frame clones and lacks some. Among 60,000 to 80,000 clones, 70% to 90% were seen once, and the ten largest hold 4.5% to 5.5%. J was trimmed by 12 bases and V by 4 bases; bases with no gene match: 5. CDR1 SGHDN and CDR2 FVKESK come from the germline V gene. This CDR3 has 12 amino acids. Notes on this clone: What it binds is not known.

The receptor's source is an adult in good health. The sequencing here drew on peripheral blood, taken on day 0 of AZD1222 vaccination. This sequence joins TRBV14 and TRBJ1-4, with TRBD1 identical over 7 bases. The CDR3 DNA follows: TGTGCCAGCAGCCTACAGGGGTTGGAACTGTTTTTT. Translating it yields CASSLQGLELFF.